Listed below are T cell receptor beta chains from one sample, sequenced in a study of cytomegalovirus exposure and HLA in healthy donors. Some clones are missing from TCRdb's copy, which holds only in-frame ones; the method was immunoSEQ multiplex PCR. Among about 120,000 clones listed, around 60% were seen once. The sample consisted of PBMCs. Receptors originate from a man aged 40-49 years in good health and CMV-seropositive. The CDR3 runs from the conserved cysteine through the conserved F or W. D genes are given only for firm matches. The listing skips clone size in some rows; elsewhere it reads once, few, many or a size class.

j_gene: TRBJ1-1
abundance: few
d_gene: .
v_gene: TRBV7-2
CDR3aa: CASSLGDKRNTEAFF
CDR3nt: TGTGCCAGCAGCTTAGGAGACAAGAGGAACACTGAAGCTTTCTTT

j_gene: TRBJ1-5
abundance: once
d_gene: TRBD1
v_gene: TRBV4-2
CDR3aa: CASSQDRGDSVSSNQPQHF
CDR3nt: TGTGCCAGCAGCCAAGACCGCGGGGACAGTGTGTCCAGCAATCAGCCCCAGCATTTT

j_gene: TRBJ1-5
abundance: .
d_gene: .
v_gene: TRBV7-5
CDR3aa: CARSLPGVYSNQPQHF
CDR3nt: TGTGCCAGAAGCTTACCCGGGGTCTATAGCAATCAGCCCCAGCATTTT

j_gene: TRBJ1-2
abundance: .
d_gene: .
v_gene: TRBV30
CDR3aa: CAWSADSNYGYTF
CDR3nt: TGTGCCTGGAGTGCGGACAGTAACTATGGCTACACCTTC

j_gene: TRBJ2-1
abundance: .
d_gene: TRBD1
v_gene: TRBV5-4
CDR3aa: CASSLGGPGGHEQFF
CDR3nt: TGTGCCAGCAGCTTGGGGGGTCCAGGGGGCCATGAGCAGTTCTTC

j_gene: TRBJ1-1
abundance: few
d_gene: TRBD1
v_gene: TRBV27
CDR3aa: CASSSRQGLHTEAFF
CDR3nt: TGTGCCAGCAGTTCAAGACAGGGTTTACACACTGAAGCTTTCTTT

j_gene: TRBJ1-1
abundance: .
d_gene: .
v_gene: TRBV10-3
CDR3aa: CAISAQKNTEAFF
CDR3nt: TGTGCCATCAGTGCACAGAAGAACACTGAAGCTTTCTTT

j_gene: TRBJ2-5
abundance: few
d_gene: TRBD2
v_gene: TRBV10-1
CDR3aa: CASSPGLADQETQYF
CDR3nt: TGCGCCAGCAGTCCCGGACTAGCCGACCAAGAGACCCAGTACTTC

j_gene: TRBJ1-5
abundance: few
d_gene: .
v_gene: TRBV20-1
CDR3aa: CSATAGQPQHF
CDR3nt: TGCAGTGCCACCGCCGGGCAGCCCCAGCATTTT

j_gene: TRBJ1-2
abundance: .
d_gene: .
v_gene: TRBV27
CDR3aa: CASSRGSLYGYTF
CDR3nt: TGTGCCAGCAGCCGAGGGTCCCTCTATGGCTACACCTTC

j_gene: TRBJ1-3
abundance: .
d_gene: TRBD1
v_gene: TRBV10-3
CDR3aa: CAIRKQGAARNTIYF
CDR3nt: TGTGCCATCAGAAAACAGGGGGCTGCGAGAAACACCATATATTTT

j_gene: TRBJ1-3
abundance: .
d_gene: TRBD1
v_gene: TRBV12-5
CDR3aa: CASGPTGGPGNTIYF
CDR3nt: TGTGCTAGTGGCCCGACAGGGGGACCTGGAAACACCATATATTTT

j_gene: TRBJ2-1
abundance: .
d_gene: TRBD1
v_gene: TRBV5-1
CDR3aa: CASRTGDRASNEQFF
CDR3nt: TGCGCCAGCAGGACTGGGGACAGGGCGTCCAATGAGCAGTTCTTC

j_gene: TRBJ2-7
abundance: few
d_gene: TRBD1
v_gene: TRBV18
CDR3aa: CASSPGTGGKNEQYF
CDR3nt: TGTGCCAGCTCACCCGGGACAGGGGGAAAGAACGAGCAGTACTTC

j_gene: TRBJ2-5
abundance: once
d_gene: TRBD1
v_gene: TRBV4-1
CDR3aa: CASSQAEGQGMYQETQYF
CDR3nt: TGCGCCAGCAGCCAAGCCGAGGGACAGGGGATGTACCAAGAGACCCAGTACTTC

j_gene: TRBJ1-1
abundance: .
d_gene: .
v_gene: TRBV5-1
CDR3aa: CASSPDQGIATEAFF
CDR3nt: TGCGCCAGCAGCCCCGACCAGGGGATAGCCACTGAAGCTTTCTTT

j_gene: TRBJ2-7
abundance: .
d_gene: TRBD2
v_gene: TRBV25-1
CDR3aa: CASSGLVEQYF
CDR3nt: TGTGCCAGCAGCGGACTAGTTGAGCAGTACTTC

j_gene: TRBJ2-1
abundance: .
d_gene: TRBD2
v_gene: TRBV12-5
CDR3aa: CASALAGGFYNEQFF
CDR3nt: TGTGCTAGTGCCTTAGCGGGTGGATTCTACAATGAGCAGTTCTTC

j_gene: TRBJ1-1
abundance: once
d_gene: .
v_gene: TRBV7-6
CDR3aa: CASSSPGTEAFF
CDR3nt: TGTGCCAGCAGCTCCCCCGGGACTGAAGCTTTCTTT

j_gene: TRBJ2-1
abundance: few
d_gene: TRBD2
v_gene: TRBV10-3
CDR3aa: CAISPSGYNEQFF
CDR3nt: TGTGCCATCAGCCCTAGCGGTTACAATGAGCAGTTCTTC

j_gene: TRBJ1-1
abundance: .
d_gene: .
v_gene: TRBV29-1
CDR3aa: CSVERLGGGNTEAFF
CDR3nt: TGCAGCGTTGAACGTCTAGGGGGGGGGAACACTGAAGCTTTCTTT

j_gene: TRBJ2-7
abundance: .
d_gene: .
v_gene: TRBV27
CDR3aa: CASSYTSRVVYEQYF
CDR3nt: TGTGCCAGCAGTTACACTAGCCGAGTCGTGTACGAGCAGTACTTC

j_gene: TRBJ2-7
abundance: few
d_gene: TRBD2
v_gene: TRBV6-5
CDR3aa: CASWLAGGDEQYF
CDR3nt: TGTGCCAGCTGGCTAGCGGGAGGGGACGAGCAGTACTTC

j_gene: TRBJ1-2
abundance: .
d_gene: TRBD1
v_gene: TRBV29-1
CDR3aa: CSVRGQGFHYGYTF
CDR3nt: TGCAGCGTTCGAGGACAGGGTTTCCATTATGGCTACACCTTC

j_gene: TRBJ2-1
abundance: .
d_gene: .
v_gene: TRBV4-3
CDR3aa: CASSERAVSSYNEQFF
CDR3nt: TGCGCCAGCAGCGAAAGAGCGGTAAGCTCCTACAATGAGCAGTTCTTC

j_gene: TRBJ1-2
abundance: .
d_gene: .
v_gene: TRBV11-2
CDR3aa: CASSFSEDYGYTF
CDR3nt: TGTGCCAGCAGCTTTAGCGAGGACTATGGCTACACCTTC

j_gene: TRBJ1-2
abundance: .
d_gene: TRBD1
v_gene: TRBV6-5
CDR3aa: CASSRWDRGKYGYTF
CDR3nt: TGTGCCAGCAGTCGTTGGGACAGGGGAAAGTATGGCTACACCTTC

j_gene: TRBJ2-7
abundance: .
d_gene: .
v_gene: TRBV28
CDR3aa: CASSLLPGGGGFEQYF
CDR3nt: TGTGCCAGCAGTTTACTTCCAGGAGGAGGCGGGTTCGAGCAGTACTTC

j_gene: TRBJ2-2
abundance: .
d_gene: TRBD2
v_gene: TRBV7-8
CDR3aa: CASRIFPRGGRNTGELFF
CDR3nt: TGTGCCAGCAGAATATTCCCGAGGGGAGGGCGGAACACCGGGGAGCTGTTTTTT

j_gene: TRBJ1-3
abundance: .
d_gene: .
v_gene: TRBV27
CDR3aa: CASSLAVGNTIYF
CDR3nt: TGTGCCAGCAGTTTGGCCGTGGGAAACACCATATATTTT

j_gene: TRBJ2-7
abundance: .
d_gene: TRBD1
v_gene: TRBV28
CDR3aa: CASSLGDRTLEQYF
CDR3nt: TGTGCCAGCAGTTTAGGGGACAGGACCCTCGAGCAGTACTTC

j_gene: TRBJ2-5
abundance: .
d_gene: TRBD2
v_gene: TRBV9
CDR3aa: CASSLGLAAVQETQYF
CDR3nt: TGTGCCAGCAGCCTCGGACTAGCAGCCGTCCAAGAGACCCAGTACTTC

j_gene: TRBJ1-5
abundance: few
d_gene: TRBD1
v_gene: TRBV6-5
CDR3aa: CASRHGTGNNQPQHF
CDR3nt: TGTGCCAGCAGACACGGGACAGGCAACAATCAGCCCCAGCATTTT

j_gene: TRBJ2-5
abundance: .
d_gene: .
v_gene: TRBV5-1
CDR3aa: CASSLGQMYQETQYF
CDR3nt: TGCGCCAGCAGCTTGGGACAGATGTACCAAGAGACCCAGTACTTC

j_gene: TRBJ1-1
abundance: .
d_gene: .
v_gene: TRBV6-5
CDR3aa: CASHPGQSNTEAFF
CDR3nt: TGTGCCAGCCACCCCGGACAGTCGAACACTGAAGCTTTCTTT

j_gene: TRBJ1-1
abundance: few
d_gene: .
v_gene: TRBV28
CDR3aa: CAIKTGTTEAFF
CDR3nt: TGTGCCATCAAAACAGGGACCACTGAAGCTTTCTTT

j_gene: TRBJ2-2
abundance: .
d_gene: TRBD2
v_gene: TRBV7-9
CDR3aa: CASSRLAGVVELFF
CDR3nt: TGTGCCAGCAGCCGCTTAGCGGGAGTGGTTGAGCTGTTTTTT

j_gene: TRBJ1-5
abundance: .
d_gene: .
v_gene: TRBV5-1
CDR3aa: CASSPDSLNQPQHF
CDR3nt: TGCGCCAGCAGCCCGGACAGCCTAAATCAGCCCCAGCATTTT

j_gene: TRBJ2-2
abundance: .
d_gene: .
v_gene: TRBV9
CDR3aa: CASSAPNTGELFF
CDR3nt: TGTGCCAGCAGCGCTCCTAACACCGGGGAGCTGTTTTTT

j_gene: TRBJ2-7
abundance: .
d_gene: .
v_gene: TRBV7-2
CDR3aa: CASSLGFLSIDYEQYF
CDR3nt: TGTGCCAGCAGCTTAGGTTTTCTTAGCATCGACTACGAGCAGTACTTC

j_gene: TRBJ2-7
abundance: .
d_gene: .
v_gene: TRBV11-2
CDR3aa: CASSSRPGLYEQYF
CDR3nt: TGTGCCAGCTCAAGCCGACCAGGTCTCTACGAGCAGTACTTC

j_gene: TRBJ1-4
abundance: .
d_gene: .
v_gene: TRBV5-5
CDR3aa: CASSLLGGDATEKLFF
CDR3nt: TGTGCCAGCAGCTTGTTGGGAGGGGACGCAACTGAAAAACTGTTTTTT

j_gene: TRBJ2-7
abundance: .
d_gene: .
v_gene: TRBV5-1
CDR3aa: CASSLAGSYEQYF
CDR3nt: TGCGCCAGCAGCTTGGCCGGCTCCTACGAGCAGTACTTC

j_gene: TRBJ1-4
abundance: .
d_gene: .
v_gene: TRBV5-1
CDR3aa: CASSLASLEKLFF
CDR3nt: TGCGCCAGCAGCTTGGCCAGTTTAGAAAAACTGTTTTTT

j_gene: TRBJ2-7
abundance: .
d_gene: .
v_gene: TRBV7-9
CDR3aa: CASSQGQWSSYEQYF
CDR3nt: TGTGCCAGCAGCCAAGGACAGTGGAGCTCCTACGAGCAGTACTTC